This T cell receptor beta chain was sequenced during a study of cytomegalovirus exposure and HLA in healthy donors. Overall study findings and caveats: Both high specificity and high sensitivity reportedly marked the classifier's diagnosis of cytomegalovirus status.

Deletions cut 1 base from V and 2 bases from J, with 8 bases between. This CDR3 is 14 amino acids long. Germline loops: CDR1 SGHTA, CDR2 FQGNSA. Concerning this clone: Its cognate antigen is unknown.

Clones were sequenced by immunoSEQ multiplex PCR, and TCRdb holds only the in-frame ones, with some missing. The profile shows tens of thousands of clones, 85% to 95% of them singletons. The origin of this receptor is a young woman in good health and CMV-seronegative. Specimen: PBMCs. The chain carries TRBV7-2 and TRBJ1-1; no firm D call. The CDR3 sequence is CASSLGSVNTEAFF. The DNA of the CDR3 is TGTGCCAGCAGCTTAGGGTCAGTTAACACTGAAGCTTTCTTT.